These T cell receptor beta chains were read from a single sample in a study of OX40 agonist ivuxolimab in advanced cancers. The data were produced by immunoSEQ multiplex PCR, yet TCRdb's version contains in-frame clones alone and is incomplete. The sample shows 60,000 or so clones, 80% to 95% of them seen only once. Material: CD4+ or CD8+ T cells sorted from blood, obtained in a trial of the OX40 agonist ivuxolimab. These receptors originate from an adult with an advanced solid tumor such as melanoma, head and neck, liver or kidney cancer. CDR3s include the opening cysteine and the closing phenylalanine or tryptophan. The order of the fields is D gene, clone size, V gene, J gene, CDR3 protein. The D gene is left open where the match is weak. Clone size is not always given. Where it is, it says once, few, many or a class for expanded clones.

>TRBD1|.|TRBV5-4|TRBJ1-2
CASSLGTGNYGYTF
>.|.|TRBV6-5|TRBJ2-3
CASSSSVATATDTQYF
>.|.|TRBV4-2|TRBJ2-4
CASSQTPPQAATAKNIQYF
>.|.|TRBV7-9|TRBJ2-3
CASSLLFREASTDTQYF
>TRBD1|.|TRBV25-1|TRBJ2-2
CASREQGAETGELFF
>.|.|TRBV7-3|TRBJ2-3
CASSQGASTDTQYF
>.|.|TRBV9|TRBJ2-2
CASSVDWTGEFIGELFF
>.|.|TRBV4-1|TRBJ2-6
CASSQERVGGGVSGANVLTF
>TRBD2|.|TRBV7-8|TRBJ2-2
CASSFGLAGTPGELFF
>.|.|TRBV19|TRBJ2-7
CASSALAGPGKFSYEQYF
>.|.|TRBV11-2|TRBJ2-7
CASSLVWGGPPAGEQYF
>TRBD2|.|TRBV7-9|TRBJ2-1
CASSSAGGEQFF
>.|once|TRBV2|TRBJ2-3
CASSLAADTQYF
>.|.|TRBV2|TRBJ1-5
CASSGYNQPQHF
>.|.|TRBV5-8|TRBJ1-1
CASSLGEVGFF
>.|.|TRBV4-1|TRBJ1-1
CASSQDMGVSTEAFF
>.|.|TRBV29-1|TRBJ1-1
CSVGVRKGEGTEAFF
>TRBD2|once|TRBV6-8|TRBJ2-5
CASSSRTSGGVETQYF
>.|.|TRBV7-6|TRBJ2-7
CASSLGQATYEQYF
>TRBD2|.|TRBV18|TRBJ2-3
CASSPRTSGFYPDTQYF
>TRBD2|.|TRBV28|TRBJ2-1
CASRGLAEHSYNEQFF
>TRBD2|.|TRBV7-9|TRBJ2-7
CASSFTSGRGYEQYF
>TRBD2|.|TRBV7-8|TRBJ2-2
CASSLREREDTGELFF
>TRBD2|.|TRBV6-5|TRBJ2-5
CASSYSAGGTETQYF
>.|.|TRBV7-8|TRBJ2-1
CASSLGYNEQFF
>TRBD2|.|TRBV6-6|TRBJ2-1
CASSYEGGPNEQFF
>.|.|TRBV5-4|TRBJ1-1
CASSLAGSMNTEAFF
>.|.|TRBV9|TRBJ1-2
CASSVARGGNYGYTF
>.|.|TRBV11-2|TRBJ2-5
CASSTKETQYF
>.|.|TRBV27|TRBJ2-1
CASKNGGRGYEQFF
>TRBD1|.|TRBV27|TRBJ2-1
CASSVSTGGNEQFF
>TRBD2|once|TRBV19|TRBJ2-1
CASRLAGLDNEQFF
>TRBD1|.|TRBV2|TRBJ2-7
CASWDRPSSYEQYF
>TRBD1|once|TRBV9|TRBJ2-7
CASSYGQGEDEQYF
>TRBD1|once|TRBV5-6|TRBJ1-5
CASSFGQGNQPQHF
>TRBD1|.|TRBV5-6|TRBJ1-4
CASSGRDRRNEKLFF
>.|.|TRBV5-6|TRBJ2-7
CASSFLGASYEQYF
>TRBD2|medium-sized|TRBV14|TRBJ2-7
CASSFPGLERPVYEQYF
>.|.|TRBV20-1|TRBJ2-3
CSASMGDTQYF
>TRBD1|once|TRBV7-2|TRBJ1-1
CASSLETGGYTEAFF
>.|.|TRBV6-5|TRBJ2-3
CASSYSGESNTQYF
>.|.|TRBV9|TRBJ2-7
CASSVGQGAYEQYF
>.|.|TRBV5-1|TRBJ1-1
CASSLDAGSTEAFF
>TRBD1|.|TRBV29-1|TRBJ1-5
CSVGLQGAIRNQPQHF
>.|.|TRBV2|TRBJ2-7
CASSEWVDRSYEQYF
>.|few|TRBV10-3|TRBJ2-7
CAISEIAYEQYF
>.|.|TRBV29-1|TRBJ2-1
CSVYGEINEQFF
>TRBD2|.|TRBV7-9|TRBJ2-3
CASSPVSGKVDTQYF
>.|.|TRBV5-1|TRBJ2-5
CASSLGKSQETQYF
>TRBD2|.|TRBV13|TRBJ2-1
CASSLGTSRYNEQFF
>.|.|TRBV18|TRBJ1-5
CASSPSRDQPQHF
>TRBD2|once|TRBV6-5|TRBJ2-3
CASSSGGGIADTQYF
>TRBD2|.|TRBV29-1|TRBJ2-7
CSVLAGVNYEQYF
>.|.|TRBV14|TRBJ2-7
CASSRGDKWYEQYF